This T cell receptor (beta chain) is drawn from a study of OX40 agonist ivuxolimab in advanced cancers. The repertoire was sequenced with immunoSEQ multiplex PCR; TCRdb's copy has only in-frame clones and lacks some. The sample holds tens of thousands of clones, nearly 80% seen once. Trimming pared 10 bases from V and 0 bases from J, leaving 12 bases between. The germline V gene has CDR1 MNHNY and CDR2 SVGAGI (reference sequence). The CDR3 is 13 amino acids. The source material was CD4+ or CD8+ T cells sorted from blood, sampled in a trial of the OX40 agonist ivuxolimab. The rearrangement uses TRBV6-6 and TRBJ1-1, with D possibly TRBD1 on 5 matching bases. This receptor was identified in an adult with an advanced solid tumor such as melanoma, head and neck, liver or kidney cancer. CDR3 coding DNA: TGTGCCACTACCGACAGTCTGAACACTGAAGCTTTCTTT. It encodes CATTDSLNTEAFF.